The 7 T cell receptor beta chains presented below share a single source sample, sequenced in a study of cytomegalovirus exposure and HLA in healthy donors (dated by TCRdb to about 2017). The library was produced with the immunoSEQ multiplex PCR assay. TCRdb took this table from immuneACCESS and kept in-frame rearrangements with V and J called. Such tables lack part of the clones; where checked against another copy, unresolved V genes explain under half of the gap, and the rest is unexplained. A total of fewer than 250,000 clones appear in this sample, about 83% of them only once. Of the sample, 2.5% to 3% falls within the top ten clones. The sequencing input was PBMCs. Source of these receptors: a man aged 18-30 years in good health and CMV-seronegative.

This chain links TRBV7-9 with TRBJ1-6; D gene uncertain. With 4 bases removed from V and 0 bases from J, the gap between germline ends came to 13 bases. The CDR3 extends over 17 amino acids. In germline, CDR1 is SEHNR, CDR2 FQNEAQ (reference sequence). The CDR3 bases are TGTGCCAGCAGCTCCCCAAGTGGGAGCTCCTATAATTCACCCCTCCACTTT. It codes for CASSSPSGSSYNSPLHF.

This chain uses TRBV5-8 with TRBJ2-1; the match to TRBD2 covers 13 bases. This CDR3 is 15 amino acids long. Germline V lookup: CDR1 SGHTS, CDR2 YDEGEE. V was pared by 7 bases and J by 7 bases, with 8 bases of the junction left unmatched. The DNA of the CDR3 is TGTGCCAGCTCCCTTGGACTAGCGGGAGTTAATGAGCAGTTCTTC. Its translation is CASSLGLAGVNEQFF.

This clone was seen a few times. The chain recombines TRBV27 with TRBJ2-7, with 10 positions matching TRBD2. V dropped 4 bases and J dropped 6; count of bases not matched to a gene: 6. This CDR3 region has 14 residues. Germline V lookup: CDR1 MNHEY, CDR2 SMNVEV (reference sequence). This CDR3 is CASSSLAGTLEQYF. DNA of the CDR3: TGTGCCAGCAGTTCACTAGCGGGAACGCTCGAGCAGTACTTC.

This sequence joins TRBV27 and TRBJ2-7; 8 nucleotides agree with TRBD1. Germline CDR1 and CDR2: MNHEY and SMNVEV (reference sequence). Trimming at V came to 6 bases and at J to 2 bases, leaving 15 bases not matched to a gene. This CDR3 contains 17 residues. This CDR3 is CASSRRRGTGNTYEQYF. CDR3 DNA sequence: TGTGCCAGCAGCAGGCGCCGAGGGACAGGAAATACCTACGAGCAGTACTTC.

This clone showed up just a few times. This chain's CDR3 is CASSIGVDIWGETQYF. The CDR3 DNA reads TGTGCCAGTAGTATAGGGGTGGACATTTGGGGAGAGACCCAGTACTTC. The V and J genes are TRBV19 and TRBJ2-5; possibly TRBD1 for D (5 bases). The germline V gene encodes CDR1 LNHDA and CDR2 SQIVND (reference sequence). With 1 base removed from V and 4 bases from J, the gap between germline ends came to 16 bases. There are 16 residues in the CDR3.

This clone is a singleton in its sample. This chain connects TRBV20-1 to TRBJ2-1; perhaps TRBD2 as D (6 bases). The CDR3 is made up of 11 amino acids. Germline CDR1 reads DFQATT; CDR2 reads SNEGSKA (reference sequence). Trimming cost V 3 bases and J 8 bases, with 8 bases left between them. The CDR3 region is CSASPGDEQFF. Here the CDR3 DNA reads TGCAGTGCTAGCCCGGGAGATGAGCAGTTCTTC.

The chain is built from TRBV5-5 and TRBJ2-5; 7 positions agree with TRBD2. In germline, CDR1 is SGHKS, CDR2 YYEKEE (reference sequence). This CDR3 is 15 amino acids long. The ends lost 0 bases at V and 1 base at J; junction bases unmatched: 3. Here the CDR3 reads CASSLVIAGQETQYF. The CDR3 bases are TGTGCCAGCAGCTTGGTAATAGCGGGCCAAGAGACCCAGTACTTC.